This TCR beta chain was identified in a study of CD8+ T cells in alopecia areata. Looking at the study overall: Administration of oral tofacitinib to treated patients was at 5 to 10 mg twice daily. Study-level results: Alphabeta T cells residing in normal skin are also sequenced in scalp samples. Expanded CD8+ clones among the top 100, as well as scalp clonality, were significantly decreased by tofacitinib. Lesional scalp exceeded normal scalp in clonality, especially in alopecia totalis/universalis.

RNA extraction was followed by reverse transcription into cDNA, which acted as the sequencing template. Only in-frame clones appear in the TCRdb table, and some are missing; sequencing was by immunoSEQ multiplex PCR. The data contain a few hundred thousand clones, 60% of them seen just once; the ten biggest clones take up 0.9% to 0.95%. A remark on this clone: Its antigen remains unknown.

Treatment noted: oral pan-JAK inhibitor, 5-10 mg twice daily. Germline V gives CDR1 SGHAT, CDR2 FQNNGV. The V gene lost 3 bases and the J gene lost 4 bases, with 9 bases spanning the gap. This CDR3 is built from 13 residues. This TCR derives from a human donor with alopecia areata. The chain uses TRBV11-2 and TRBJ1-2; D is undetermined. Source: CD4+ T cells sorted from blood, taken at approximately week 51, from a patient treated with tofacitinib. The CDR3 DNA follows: TGTGCCAGCAGCTTCCACACCACCTATGGCTACACCTTC. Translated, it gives CASSFHTTYGYTF.